A single sample is the source of the 29 T cell receptor beta chains below, sequenced in a study of CD8 T cells in ankylosing spondylitis. TCRdb itself ran the 5' RACE reads through MiXCR, one entry per CDR3 protein. The sample records about 160,000 distinct CDR3 sequences, approximately 20% being singletons. The specimen sequenced was blood, either unsorted or a sorted T cell fraction (not recorded which). All receptors derive from a male donor with ankylosing spondylitis or in good health (not recorded which).

This clonotype was counted many times. The chain combines TRBV28 with TRBJ2-7; a weak D match, TRBD2 (6 bases). The CDR3 covers 15 residues. Looked up from germline, CDR1 is MDHEN and CDR2 is SYDVKM. Deletions cut 1 base from V and 8 bases from J, with 18 bases between. This CDR3 reads CASSLYKAGLAQQYF. In nucleotides, the CDR3 is TGTGCCAGCAGTTTATATAAGGCGGGACTGGCCCAGCAGTACTTC.

This clonotype showed up many times. The chain recombines TRBV5-1 with TRBJ2-5, with 9 bases lining up with TRBD2. Per the germline V gene, CDR1 is SGHRS and CDR2 is YFSETQ. The CDR3 length is 15 residues. V gave up 0 bases and J gave up 5 bases; unmatched junction bases: 5. CDR3 coding DNA: TGCGCCAGCAGCTTGGGTTCTAGCGGGACGGAGACCCAGTACTTC. It yields the protein CASSLGSSGTETQYF.

Regarding this clonotype: One end of the junction fails to match germline, which may point to a read error. This chain links TRBV5-6 with TRBJ1-4, with a tentative D call TRBD1 (6 bases). From germline, CDR1 is SGHDT and CDR2 YYEEEE. The CDR3 totals 16 residues. DNA for the CDR3: TGTGCCAGCAGCTTGACCCCCCACAGGGTGGATGAGTTTCCCCCTTTT. It codes for CASSLTPHRVDEFPPF.

The table lists this clonotype with many counts. CDR3 DNA: TGTGCCAGCAGTTTCGGGAGCGGTAGCACAGATACGCAGTATTTT. Protein: CASSFGSGSTDTQYF. The J gene is TRBJ2-3, the V gene TRBV28, with a tentative D call TRBD2 (6 bases). Germline V lookup: CDR1 MDHEN, CDR2 SYDVKM. V lost 3 bases, J lost 0 bases, and 10 bases lay in between. The CDR3 spans 15 residues.

This clonotype was counted a few times. The chain combines TRBV5-4 with TRBJ1-2, with 9 nucleotides matching TRBD1. The CDR3 contains 20 residues. With V trimmed by 0 bases and J by 8 bases, 23 bases remained unmatched. In germline, CDR1 is SGHNT, CDR2 YYREEE (reference sequence). The CDR3 DNA is TGTGCCAGCAGCTTGGACGCAAGGAAGGGTACAGGGGGCGGTGGATTGGGCTACACCTTC. Its translation is CASSLDARKGTGGGGLGYTF. Full variable domain (missing parts from reference TRBV5-4 and TRBJ1-2): ETGVTQSPTHLIKTRGQQVTLRCSSQSGHNTVSWYQQALGQGPQFIFQYYREEENGRGNFPPRFSGLQFPNYSSELNVNALELDDSALYLCASSLDARKGTGGGGLGYTFGSGTRLTVV.

This clonotype was observed at least ten times. The J gene is TRBJ2-7, the V gene TRBV20-1; D gene uncertain. This CDR3 comprises 15 residues. The V end lost 1 base, the J end lost 2 bases, and 15 bases lay between the germline ends. Germline lookup yields CDR1 DFQATT and CDR2 SNEGSKA (reference sequence). The CDR3 here is CSARGSLDDPYEQYF. In DNA, the CDR3 is TGCAGTGCTAGAGGATCCCTCGATGACCCCTACGAGCAGTACTTC.

The chain combines TRBV5-1 with TRBJ2-2; D unclear. V lost 2 bases to trimming and J lost 0 bases, with 8 bases between them. CDR3 length: 15 amino acids. Germline CDR1 and CDR2: SGHRS and YFSETQ. The CDR3 loop is CASSLGPTNTGELFF. The CDR3 DNA is TGCGCCAGCAGCTTAGGTCCGACGAACACCGGGGAGCTGTTTTTT.

Many counts were recorded for this clonotype. This chain joins TRBV7-3 and TRBJ2-3; a possible D gene is TRBD1 (6 bases). The V gene's germline CDR1 is SGHTA and CDR2 FQGTGA. This CDR3 spans 14 amino acids. Trimming cost V 5 bases and J 10 bases, with 19 bases left between them. The CDR3, as DNA: TGTGCCAGCAGCCCAGGGGTTGGCGCCATGTCGCAGTATTTT. Its protein is CASSPGVGAMSQYF.

This clonotype appeared many times. The genes are TRBV24-1 and TRBJ2-1; D gene ambiguous. The CDR3 consists of 14 residues. The V gene's germline CDR1 is KGHDR and CDR2 SFDVKD. Trimming shortened V by 4 bases and J by 4 bases, and 10 bases separated the two germline ends. CDR3 amino acids: CATSESGRYNEQFF. CDR3 in DNA: TGTGCCACCAGTGAGTCAGGACGTTACAATGAGCAGTTCTTC.

This clonotype was counted many times. The CDR3 loop is CASSLGTHRDSNQPQHF. The DNA of the CDR3 is TGTGCCAGCAGCCTTGGGACCCATCGGGATAGCAATCAGCCCCAGCATTTT. V is TRBV12-3 or TRBV12-4 and J is TRBJ1-5; weak D call: TRBD1 (5 bases). V was shortened by 6 bases and J by 0 bases, with 18 bases between the two germline ends. The CDR3 loop spans 17 amino acids.

This clonotype showed up many times. J is TRBJ2-1 and V is TRBV6-1; 9 nucleotides match TRBD1. J lost 9 bases, V lost 6 bases, and 12 bases had no gene match. The CDR3 has 15 residues. CDR1 and CDR2 from the germline V gene are MNHNS and SASEGT. The CDR3 coding sequence is TGTGCCAGCAGAACAACCGGGACAGGGAGTATTGAGCAGTTCTTC. Translated: CASRTTGTGSIEQFF.

This clonotype was detected a few times. This chain joins TRBV27 and TRBJ1-2; D gene unclear. The CDR3 runs 12 residues. CDR1 and CDR2 from the germline V gene are MNHEY and SMNVEV (reference sequence). Trimming pared 6 bases from V and 4 bases from J, leaving 9 bases between. CDR3 sequence (DNA): TGTGCCAGCAGGGAAGCGGGCTATGGCTACACCTTC. Its protein is CASREAGYGYTF.

There are a few counts of this clonotype. The genes are TRBV12-3 or TRBV12-4 and TRBJ2-1; perhaps TRBD2 as D (6 bases). Trimming cost V 5 bases and J 0 bases, with 20 bases left between them. This CDR3 is 18 amino acids long. CDR3 protein: CASSPSLLVGSSYNEQFF. CDR3 DNA: TGTGCCAGCAGTCCGAGTTTGTTAGTCGGGAGCTCCTACAATGAGCAGTTCTTC.

This clonotype appeared a few times. The chain employs TRBV11-1 and TRBJ2-2; D ambiguous. Germline-derived CDR1 and CDR2 are SGHAT and FQDESV (reference sequence). V lost 0 bases, J lost 4 bases, and 9 bases lay in between. The CDR3 is 15 residues long. The CDR3 loop is CASSLAAAGTGELFF. In DNA, the CDR3 is TGTGCCAGCAGCTTAGCGGCGGCCGGCACCGGGGAGCTGTTTTTT.

CDR3 nucleotides: TGTGCCAGCAGTCCCCGAGGTGGAACCGGGGAGCTGTTTTTT. This sequence encodes CASSPRGGTGELFF. The chain uses TRBV28 and TRBJ2-2; D is undetermined. The CDR3 contains 14 residues. Germline loops: CDR1 MDHEN, CDR2 SYDVKM. V gave up 5 bases and J gave up 5 bases, with 12 bases separating them. Variable domain in full (rest from reference TRBV28 and TRBJ2-2): DVKVTQSSRYLVKRTGEKVFLECVQDMDHENMFWYRQDPGLGLRLIYFSYDVKMKEKGDIPEGYSVSREKKERFSLILESASTNQTSMYLCASSPRGGTGELFFGEGSRLTVL.

This sequence joins TRBV3-1 and TRBJ2-7, with 13 bases fitting TRBD2. Germline V gene data show CDR1 as LGHDT and CDR2 as YNNKEL (reference sequence). Losses at the gene ends were 5 bases for V and 3 bases for J; bases not matched to a gene: 4. CDR3 length equals 15 residues. CDR3 sequence reads: CASSSGTSGIYEQYF. The CDR3 DNA sequence: TGTGCCAGCAGCTCCGGGACTAGCGGGATCTACGAGCAGTACTTC.

This clonotype was recorded a few times. CDR3 amino acids: CASSFQANGELFF. CDR3 in DNA: TGCGCCAGCAGCTTTCAGGCAAACGGGGAGCTGTTTTTT. This chain uses TRBV5-1 with TRBJ2-2, with D unresolved. V gave up 2 bases and J gave up 7 bases, with 9 bases separating them. This CDR3 is 13 amino acids long. Per the germline V gene, CDR1 is SGHRS and CDR2 is YFSETQ.

The J gene is TRBJ2-3, the V gene TRBV27, with a possible D match to TRBD2 (7 bases). V shed 6 bases and J shed 0 bases, with 16 bases lying between them. Germline loops: CDR1 MNHEY, CDR2 SMNVEV (reference sequence). The CDR3 is 16 residues long. DNA of the CDR3: TGTGCCAGCAGCCACATTCGGGGGGCCAGCACAGATACGCAGTATTTT. Amino acids: CASSHIRGASTDTQYF.

This clonotype appeared many times. V and J are TRBV6-4 and TRBJ1-1; a possible D gene is TRBD1 (5 bases). The CDR3 consists of 15 residues. Trimming removed 0 bases from V and 4 bases from J, with 12 bases in between. CDR1 and CDR2 (germline): MRHNA, SNTAGT. The CDR3 loop reads CASSDSQGAITEAFF. DNA of the CDR3: TGTGCCAGCAGTGACTCCCAGGGCGCGATCACTGAAGCTTTCTTT.

In its sample, this clonotype was seen many times. The V gene is TRBV7-8, the J gene TRBJ1-2; D gene unclear. This CDR3 has 14 residues. Trimming shortened V by 1 base and J by 3 bases, and 9 bases separated the two germline ends. Germline CDR1 SGHVS, CDR2 FQNEAQ. The CDR3 DNA reads TGTGCCAGCAGCTTAGGACACTCTGACTATGGCTACACCTTC. Translation: CASSLGHSDYGYTF. The full variable domain, its missing parts supplied by reference TRBV7-8 and TRBJ1-2, is GAGVSQSPRYKVAKRGQDVALRCDPISGHVSLFWYQQALGQGPEFLTYFQNEAQLDKSGLPSDRFFAERPEGSVSTLKIQRTQQEDSAVYLCASSLGHSDYGYTFGSGTRLTVV.

The CDR3 protein is CSVDGDRDYEQYF. CDR3 coding DNA: TGCAGCGTTGACGGGGACAGGGACTACGAGCAGTACTTC. The gene calls are TRBV29-1 and TRBJ2-7; TRBD1 matches at 9 bases. The J segment lost 3 bases and the V segment lost 3 bases, leaving 3 bases of the junction unmatched. The CDR3 length is 13 residues. Germline CDR1 reads SQVTM; CDR2 reads ANQGSEA.

This clonotype was seen repeatedly, ten times or more. V usage is TRBV5-1 and J usage is TRBJ2-2, with 7 nucleotides matching TRBD1. Germline trimming cut 1 base from V and 5 bases from J; bases unmatched to any gene: 5. The germline V gene has CDR1 SGHRS and CDR2 YFSETQ. This CDR3 region has 15 residues. DNA of the CDR3: TGCGCCAGCAGCTTGACCGGGACAGAGACCGGGGAGCTGTTTTTT. Protein: CASSLTGTETGELFF.

This clonotype was observed at least ten times. The chain couples TRBV13 to TRBJ2-1; D not resolved. This CDR3 is 14 amino acids long. Trimming stripped 5 bases from V and 2 bases from J, with 10 bases between. Germline CDR1 is PRHDT and CDR2 is FYEKMQ (reference sequence). CDR3 amino acids: CASSGRKTYNEQFF. CDR3 sequence (DNA): TGTGCCAGCAGCGGGCGAAAAACCTACAATGAGCAGTTCTTC.

This clonotype has just a few counts. The genes are TRBV27 and TRBJ1-2, with D maybe TRBD1 (5 bases). The CDR3 is 15 amino acids. V was trimmed by 4 bases and J by 5 bases, leaving 17 bases between them. CDR1 is MNHEY and CDR2 is SMNVEV in the germline V gene (reference sequence). CDR3 sequence reads: CASSWDFDSTYGYTF. The CDR3 coding sequence is TGTGCCAGCAGTTGGGATTTTGACAGTACATATGGCTACACCTTC.

The V gene is TRBV12-3 or TRBV12-4, the J gene TRBJ2-2, with TRBD1 as a possible D gene (5 bases). Trimming pared 7 bases from V and 4 bases from J, leaving 16 bases between. The CDR3 consists of 15 residues. The chain's CDR3 is CASIGAGPSTGELFF. In nucleotides, the CDR3 is TGTGCCAGCATAGGGGCCGGGCCGTCCACCGGGGAGCTGTTTTTT.

The sample holds many counts of this clonotype. The V and J genes are TRBV20-1 and TRBJ2-1; no firm D call. Per germline, CDR1 DFQATT and CDR2 SNEGSKA (reference sequence). Trimming cost V 3 bases and J 7 bases, with 7 bases left between them. This CDR3 has 11 residues. CDR3 sequence (DNA): TGCAGTGCTAGCGTCGGTAATGAGCAGTTCTTC. Translating gives CSASVGNEQFF.

This clonotype has a count of ten or more. This chain links TRBV5-5 with TRBJ2-2; D might be TRBD1 or TRBD2, each matching 5 bases. Germline assignment: CDR1 SGHKS and CDR2 YYEKEE (reference sequence). This CDR3 spans 16 amino acids. Trimming removed 6 bases from V and 2 bases from J, with 17 bases in between. The CDR3 protein is CASTRARDDNTGELFF. In nucleotides, the CDR3 is TGTGCCAGCACCCGGGCCCGGGACGACAACACCGGGGAGCTGTTTTTT.

This clonotype was found a few times. The genes are TRBV5-5 and TRBJ2-7; D remains unclear. Germline V gene sequence: CDR1 SGHKS, CDR2 YYEKEE (reference sequence). V was clipped by 2 bases and J by 6 bases, with 12 bases between them. The CDR3 runs 13 residues. The CDR3 sequence: CASSLKHILEQYF. CDR3 DNA: TGTGCCAGCAGCTTAAAACACATTCTCGAGCAGTACTTC.

This chain uses TRBV7-2 with TRBJ2-1; 10 bases are shared with TRBD1. With V trimmed by 1 base and J by 10 bases, 4 bases remained unmatched. This CDR3 comprises 14 residues. In germline, CDR1 is SGHTA, CDR2 FQGNSA. The CDR3 reads CASSLGTGGLEQFF. CDR3 coding DNA: TGTGCCAGCAGCTTAGGGACAGGGGGACTGGAGCAGTTCTTC. Full variable domain (rest looked up from reference TRBV7-2 and TRBJ2-1): GAGVSQSPSNKVTEKGKDVELRCDPISGHTALYWYRQSLGQGLEFLIYFQGNSAPDKSGLPSDRFSAERTGGSVSTLTIQRTQQEDSAVYLCASSLGTGGLEQFFGPGTRLTVL.